The 8 T cell receptor beta chains below were found in one sample sequenced in a study of vaccination and CD4 T cells after COVID-19 (dated by TCRdb to 2021 to 2024). The treatment or condition tag for this specimen amounts to: approximately nine-day PBMC culture with coronavirus spike peptide pools or control peptides (ViraFEST assay). These TCRs' antigens remain unknown. Receptor amplification or capture employed PCR. Sequencing was carried out with an Illumina iSeq 100. DNA from cultured CD4+ T cells was subjected to TCR sequencing with the Oncomine TCR Beta short-read assay at the Johns Hopkins FTIC core. TCRdb reworked the public reads: Q25 trimming with fastp, MiXCR clone assembly, productive beta chains retained. A single entry per CDR3 protein holds the most common genes and DNA from its merged rows. For this sample the table gives around 15,000 distinct CDR3 sequences, of which around 74% were detected only once. Jointly, the top ten make up about 16% of the sample.

Sequencing was performed on CD4+ T cells from blood, cultured in vitro. The receptors originated from a human donor who had recovered from COVID-19.

The rearrangement uses TRBV20-1 and TRBJ1-2; D is possibly TRBD1 (5 bases). V lost 5 bases and J lost 4, with 11 bases in between. The CDR3 spans 12 residues. Germline CDR1 and CDR2: DFQATT and SNEGSKA (reference sequence). CDR3 protein: CSAPDSLYGYTF. CDR3 DNA: TGCAGTGCTCCAGACAGTCTCTATGGCTACACCTTC.

This chain uses TRBV7-2 with TRBJ2-3; 8 nucleotides align to TRBD2. V was pared by 0 bases and J by 5 bases, with 7 bases of the junction left unmatched. In germline, CDR1 is SGHTA, CDR2 FQGNSA. CDR3 size: 16 residues. The CDR3 nucleotides are TGTGCCAGCAGCTTAGCGATGGCGGGAGGCGGAGATACGCAGTATTTT. Translation: CASSLAMAGGGDTQYF.

This rearrangement joins TRBV20-1 to TRBJ2-1; D uncertain. This CDR3 is 16 amino acids long. The germline V gene encodes CDR1 DFQATT and CDR2 SNEGSKA (reference sequence). The germline V and J ends were trimmed by 0 bases and 2 bases, with 14 bases remaining between them. CDR3 residues: CSARDEKGKTYNEQFF. DNA of the CDR3: TGCAGTGCTAGAGACGAGAAAGGGAAAACCTACAATGAGCAGTTCTTC.

V gene TRBV11-1 combines with J gene TRBJ1-6, with TRBD1 matching over 9 bases. The CDR3 consists of 14 residues. Germline trimming cut 6 bases from V and 7 bases from J; bases unmatched to any gene: 4. The V gene's germline CDR1 is SGHAT and CDR2 FQDESV (reference sequence). The CDR3 loop is CASRKDRGNSPLHF. The CDR3 region has the DNA TGTGCCAGCAGGAAAGACAGGGGGAATTCACCCCTCCACTTT.

The V gene is TRBV20-1, the J gene TRBJ1-4; TRBD1 agrees at 7 bases. The CDR3 length is 16 residues. The V gene's germline CDR1 is DFQATT and CDR2 SNEGSKA (reference sequence). Trimming removed 4 bases from V and 6 bases from J; junction bases left unmatched: 14. CDR3: CSAIPTGSGLDEKLFF. The CDR3 DNA reads TGCAGTGCTATTCCGACAGGGTCCGGGTTAGATGAAAAACTGTTTTTT.

The chain carries TRBV6-2 or TRBV6-3 and TRBJ2-5, with TRBD1 identical over 9 bases. CDR1 and CDR2 (germline): MNHEY, SVGEGT. This CDR3 is built from 15 residues. V dropped 4 bases and J dropped 4; count of bases not matched to a gene: 7. As DNA, the CDR3 is TGTGCCAGCAGTTGGAACAGGGGGCGCGGAGAGACCCAGTACTTC. Amino acids: CASSWNRGRGETQYF.

As for this clonotype: The junction and the germline gene differ at one end; a read error may be behind it. DNA for the CDR3: TGTGCCGGCAGCCTCCGACAGGGTGGGACCGGGGAGCTGTTTTTT. Its protein is CAGSLRQGGTGELFF. This chain links TRBV7-3 with TRBJ2-2, with 7 positions matching TRBD1. The V gene's germline CDR1 is SGHTA and CDR2 FQGTGA. CDR3 length: 15 amino acids.

This chain joins TRBV11-2 and TRBJ2-2; 10 bases map to TRBD2. V lost 5 bases and J lost 1; bases outside the gene matches: 4. This CDR3 spans 16 amino acids. Germline V gene data show CDR1 as SGHAT and CDR2 as FQNNGV. CDR3 bases: TGTGCCAGCAGCGACGGACTAGCGGTGAACACCGGGGAGCTGTTTTTT. Translating gives CASSDGLAVNTGELFF.